This T cell receptor (beta chain) derives from a study of blood T cells in healthy people across ages. Whole-study findings and limits: Strongly correlated with naive T cell percentage was TCR beta diversity.

Germline CDR1 is LGHNA and CDR2 is YSLEER. The CDR3 spans 17 residues. In this sample, this clonotype turned up a few times. Its antigen remains unidentified. Primed by a sample-barcoded 5' primer and a J-beta primer mix, a second PCR proceeded for 7 to 11 cycles. TCRdb reprocessed the 5' RACE reads via MiXCR and lists one record per CDR3 protein. The sample has over 600,000 distinct CDR3 sequences; under 25% are singletons. The clonotype comes from a man aged 65 to 79 in good health. V gene TRBV4-3 combines with J gene TRBJ2-5, with 12 bases fitting TRBD2. The J call may be wrong; the DNA end is better matched by TRBJ2-7. The specimen was blood. DNA for the CDR3: TGCGCCAGCAGCCAAGATTCTAGCGGGAGGGGGGCCTACGAGCAGTACTTC. Protein product: CASSQDSSGRGAYEQYF.